This TCR beta chain was captured by sequencing in a study of blood T cell repertoires in COVID-19. Study context: Acute and convalescent COVID-19 specimens originated in the United States, Italy and Spain. In each case, the material was cDNA or gDNA derived from T cells, B-cell-depleted T cells, or PBMCs.

Under the authors' procedure: It was from reference gene primer amplification that nucleated cell counts were estimated. TCRdb's copy holds only in-frame clones and misses some; the assay was immunoSEQ multiplex PCR. Clone size and the V and J calls come from that table; the DNA yielded D and trimming. This repertoire shows about 140,000 clones, 86% found once; its top ten account for about 8%. The germline CDR1 and CDR2 sequences are SGHNT and YYREEE (reference sequence). This CDR3 is 16 amino acids long. J was trimmed by 8 bases and V by 2 bases; bases with no gene match: 12. This TCR came from a woman aged 60 to 75 with acute or convalescent COVID-19. Sequencing was carried out using peripheral blood. The V call is TRBV5-4, the J call TRBJ2-1; 8 positions match TRBD2. The CDR3 DNA reads TGTGCCAGCAGCTTTATGACTGGCGGGGGGAGCGATGAGCAGTTCTTC. Protein sequence: CASSFMTGGGSDEQFF. The complete variable domain, with remaining parts taken from reference TRBV5-4 and TRBJ2-1, reads ETGVTQSPTHLIKTRGQQVTLRCSSQSGHNTVSWYQQALGQGPQFIFQYYREEENGRGNFPPRFSGLQFPNYSSELNVNALELDDSALYLCASSFMTGGGSDEQFFGPGTRLTVL.